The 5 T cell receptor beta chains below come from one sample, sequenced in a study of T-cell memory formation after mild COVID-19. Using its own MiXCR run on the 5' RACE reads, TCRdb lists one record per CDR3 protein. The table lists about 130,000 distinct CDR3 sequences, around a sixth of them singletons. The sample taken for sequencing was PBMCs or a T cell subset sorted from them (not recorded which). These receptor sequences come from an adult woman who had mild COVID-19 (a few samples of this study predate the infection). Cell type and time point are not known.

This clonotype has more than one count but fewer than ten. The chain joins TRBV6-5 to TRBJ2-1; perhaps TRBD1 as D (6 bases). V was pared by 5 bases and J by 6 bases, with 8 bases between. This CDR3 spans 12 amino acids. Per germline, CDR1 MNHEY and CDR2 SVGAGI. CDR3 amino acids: CASSEGGNEQFF. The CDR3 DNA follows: TGTGCCAGCAGTGAAGGGGGCAATGAGCAGTTCTTC.

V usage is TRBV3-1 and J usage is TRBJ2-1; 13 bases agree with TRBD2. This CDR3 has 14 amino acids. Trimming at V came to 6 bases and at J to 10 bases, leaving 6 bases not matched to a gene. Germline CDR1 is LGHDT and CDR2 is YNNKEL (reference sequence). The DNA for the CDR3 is TGTGCCAGCAGGGGGACTAGCGGGAACTCCGAGCAGTTCTTC. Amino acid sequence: CASRGTSGNSEQFF.

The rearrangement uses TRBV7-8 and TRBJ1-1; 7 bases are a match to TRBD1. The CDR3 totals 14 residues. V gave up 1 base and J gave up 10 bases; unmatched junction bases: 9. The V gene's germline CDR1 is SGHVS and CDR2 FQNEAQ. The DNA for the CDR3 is TGTGCCAGCAGCTTAGGGACAGGCGGCGACGGAGCTTTCTTT. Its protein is CASSLGTGGDGAFF.

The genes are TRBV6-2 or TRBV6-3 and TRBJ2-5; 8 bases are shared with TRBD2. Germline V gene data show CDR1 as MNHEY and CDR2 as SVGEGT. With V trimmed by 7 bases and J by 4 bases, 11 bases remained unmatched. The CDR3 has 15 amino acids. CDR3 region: CASMRELAGGETQYF. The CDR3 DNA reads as TGTGCCAGCATGAGGGAACTCGCGGGGGGAGAGACCCAGTACTTC.

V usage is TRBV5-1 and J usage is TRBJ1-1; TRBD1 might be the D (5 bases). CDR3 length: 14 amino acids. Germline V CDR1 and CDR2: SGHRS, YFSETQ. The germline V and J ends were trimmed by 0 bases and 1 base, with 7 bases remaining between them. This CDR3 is CASSLVQANTEAFF. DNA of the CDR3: TGCGCCAGCAGCTTGGTACAGGCGAACACTGAAGCTTTCTTT.